This record concerns one T cell receptor (beta chain) sequence. With 3 bases clipped from V and 6 bases from J, the junction kept 2 bases outside the gene matches. Germline loops: CDR1 SGHAT, CDR2 FQNNGV. The CDR3 spans 15 residues. The sample is drawn from a study of blood T cell repertoires in COVID-19. In the study overall: COVID-19 samples from acute and convalescent phases originated in the United States, Italy and Spain.

The data were produced by immunoSEQ multiplex PCR, yet TCRdb's version contains in-frame clones alone and is incomplete. The sample records 150,000 to 200,000 clones, around 79% being singletons. Seattle-derived patients entered the study during active infection and were followed longitudinally. The chain joins TRBV11-2 to TRBJ2-2, with TRBD1 matching over 12 bases. The sequence was obtained from a woman aged 55-69 years with COVID-19, enrolled during active disease. Sequenced material: peripheral blood. The CDR3 loop is CASSFGTGGPGELFF. The CDR3 DNA follows: TGTGCCAGCAGCTTTGGGACAGGGGGCCCCGGGGAGCTGTTTTTT.